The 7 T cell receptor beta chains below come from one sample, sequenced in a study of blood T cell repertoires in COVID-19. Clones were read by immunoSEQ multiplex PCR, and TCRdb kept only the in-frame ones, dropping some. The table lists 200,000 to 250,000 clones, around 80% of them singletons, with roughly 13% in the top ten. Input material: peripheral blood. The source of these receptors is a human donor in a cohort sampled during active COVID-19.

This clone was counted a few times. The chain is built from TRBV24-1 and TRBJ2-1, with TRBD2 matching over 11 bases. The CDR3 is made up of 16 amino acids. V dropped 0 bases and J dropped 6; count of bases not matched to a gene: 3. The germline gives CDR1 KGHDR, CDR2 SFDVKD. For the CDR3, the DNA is TGTGCCACCAGTGATTTGAGTAGCGGGAGGGTCAATGAGCAGTTCTTC. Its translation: CATSDLSSGRVNEQFF.

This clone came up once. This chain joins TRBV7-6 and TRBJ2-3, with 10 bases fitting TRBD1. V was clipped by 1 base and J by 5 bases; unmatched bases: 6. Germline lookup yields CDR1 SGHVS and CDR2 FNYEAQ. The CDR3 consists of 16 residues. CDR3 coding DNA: TGTGCCAGCAGCTTAGACGGACAGGGGGTTGGAGATACGCAGTATTTT. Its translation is CASSLDGQGVGDTQYF. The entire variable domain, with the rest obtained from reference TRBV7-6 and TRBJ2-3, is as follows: GAGVSQSPRYKVTKRGQDVALRCDPISGHVSLYWYRQALGQGPEFLTYFNYEAQQDKSGLPNDRFSAERPEGSISTLTIQRTEQRDSAMYRCASSLDGQGVGDTQYFGPGTRLTVL.

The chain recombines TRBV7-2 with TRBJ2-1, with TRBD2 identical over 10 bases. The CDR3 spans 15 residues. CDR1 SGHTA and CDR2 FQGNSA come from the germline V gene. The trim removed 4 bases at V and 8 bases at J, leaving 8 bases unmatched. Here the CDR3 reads CASSSASGRIHEQFF. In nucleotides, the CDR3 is TGTGCCAGCAGCTCTGCTAGCGGGAGAATTCATGAGCAGTTCTTC.

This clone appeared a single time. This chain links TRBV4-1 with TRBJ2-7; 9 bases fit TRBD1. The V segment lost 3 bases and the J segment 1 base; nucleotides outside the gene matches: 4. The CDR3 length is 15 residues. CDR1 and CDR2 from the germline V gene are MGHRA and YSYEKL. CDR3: CASSQAGTGSYEQYF. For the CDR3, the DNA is TGCGCCAGCAGCCAGGCCGGGACAGGGTCCTACGAGCAGTACTTC.

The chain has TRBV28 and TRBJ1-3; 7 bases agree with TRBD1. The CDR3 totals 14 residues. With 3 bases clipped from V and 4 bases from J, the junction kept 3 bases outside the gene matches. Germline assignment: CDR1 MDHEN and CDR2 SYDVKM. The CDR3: CASSLDRQGNTIYF. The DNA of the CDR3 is TGTGCCAGCAGTTTGGACAGGCAAGGAAACACCATATATTTT. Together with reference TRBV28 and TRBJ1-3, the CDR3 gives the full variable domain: DVKVTQSSRYLVKRTGEKVFLECVQDMDHENMFWYRQDPGLGLRLIYFSYDVKMKEKGDIPEGYSVSREKKERFSLILESASTNQTSMYLCASSLDRQGNTIYFGEGSWLTVV.

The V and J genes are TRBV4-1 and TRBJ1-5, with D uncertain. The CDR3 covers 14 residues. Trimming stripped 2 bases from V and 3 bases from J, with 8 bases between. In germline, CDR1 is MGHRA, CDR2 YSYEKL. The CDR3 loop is CASSQMSTNQPQHF. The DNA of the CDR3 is TGCGCCAGCAGCCAAATGTCTACCAATCAGCCCCAGCATTTT.

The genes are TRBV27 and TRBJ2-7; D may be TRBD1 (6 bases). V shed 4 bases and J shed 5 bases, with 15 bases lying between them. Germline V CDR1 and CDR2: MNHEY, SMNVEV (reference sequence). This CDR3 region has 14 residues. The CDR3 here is CASSSFTGYHEQYF. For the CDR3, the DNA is TGTGCCAGCAGTTCCTTCACAGGGTACCACGAGCAGTACTTC.